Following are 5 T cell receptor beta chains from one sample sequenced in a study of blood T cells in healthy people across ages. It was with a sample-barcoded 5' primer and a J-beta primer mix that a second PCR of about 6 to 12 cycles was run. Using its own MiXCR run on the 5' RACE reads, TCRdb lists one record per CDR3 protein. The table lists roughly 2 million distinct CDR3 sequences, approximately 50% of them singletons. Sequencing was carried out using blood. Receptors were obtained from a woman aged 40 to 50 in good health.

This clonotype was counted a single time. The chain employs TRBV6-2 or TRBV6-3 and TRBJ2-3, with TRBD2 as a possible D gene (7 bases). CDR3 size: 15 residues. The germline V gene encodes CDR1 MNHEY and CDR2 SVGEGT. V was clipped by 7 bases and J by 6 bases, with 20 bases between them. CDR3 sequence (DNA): TGTGCCAGCACCCCCATGGCGGGGGCCACGGATACGCAGTATTTT. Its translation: CASTPMAGATDTQYF.

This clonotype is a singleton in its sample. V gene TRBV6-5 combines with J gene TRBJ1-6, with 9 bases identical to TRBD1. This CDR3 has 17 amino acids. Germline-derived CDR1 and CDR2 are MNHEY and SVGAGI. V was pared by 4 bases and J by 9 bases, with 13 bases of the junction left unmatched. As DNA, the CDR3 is TGTGCCAGCAGTTCTCGTCGCCTAACAGGGGGCCTTTCACCCCTCCACTTT. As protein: CASSSRRLTGGLSPLHF.

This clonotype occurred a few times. The CDR3 DNA reads TGTGCCAGCAGTTTATCTACATCAGGGGGACAGGGACGTTACGAGCAGTACTTC. Translation gives CASSLSTSGGQGRYEQYF. This chain uses TRBV27 with TRBJ2-7, with 9 bases lining up with TRBD1. The trim removed 0 bases at V and 4 bases at J, leaving 13 bases unmatched. This CDR3 spans 18 amino acids. The germline CDR1 and CDR2 sequences are MNHEY and SMNVEV (reference sequence).

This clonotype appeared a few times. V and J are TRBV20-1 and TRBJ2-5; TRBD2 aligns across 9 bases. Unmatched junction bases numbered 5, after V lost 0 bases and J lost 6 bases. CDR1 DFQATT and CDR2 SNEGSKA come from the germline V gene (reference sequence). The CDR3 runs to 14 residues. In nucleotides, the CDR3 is TGCAGTGCTAGAGAGGAGCGGGGGGCGAAGACCCAGTACTTC. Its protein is CSAREERGAKTQYF.

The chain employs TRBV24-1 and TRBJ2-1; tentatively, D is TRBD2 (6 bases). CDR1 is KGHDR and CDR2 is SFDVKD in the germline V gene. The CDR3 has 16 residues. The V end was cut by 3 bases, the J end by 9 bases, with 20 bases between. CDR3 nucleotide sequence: TGTGCCACCAGTGATCCAGACTCCCGGGGGTCCCGTGAGCAGTTCTTC. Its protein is CATSDPDSRGSREQFF.